Here is one TCR beta chain with its context. Its antigen has not been determined. Qualities for individual bases were not recorded, and no much larger clone is one base off. These data belong to a study of blood T cell repertoires in COVID-19 (TCRdb year 2020). Regarding the complete study: The collaborator samples originated in the United States, Italy and Spain and spanned the acute and convalescent phases of COVID-19. The prospective study material was composed of cDNA or gDNA derived from T cells, B-cell-depleted T cells, or PBMCs. Subjects who had been exposed to COVID-19, were actively infected with it, or had recovered from it provided the deeply sampled blood TCRbeta repertoires that made up the dataset. The repertoires were released in a freely available public database intended as a resource for research on the immune response to SARS-CoV-2. Samples were obtained from the ongoing ImmuneRACE study (first 160 participants) and from over 1,000 subjects provided by 6 global collaborators. A de-identified subject ID, COVID-19 status, age in years and sex were almost always included in the sample metadata. HLA class I and class II types, where available, came from metadata supplied by the sample provider rather than from assay-based typing. Broader findings and caveats from the paper: Clinical and demographic metadata were provided uncurated, with the amount varying by source and participant.

Collaborating institutions collected whole blood in K2EDTA tubes following their own protocols. For TCRbeta analysis, collaborator samples were shipped as frozen whole blood, as isolated PBMCs, or as DNA extracted from either sample type. TCRbeta CDR3 regions were amplified from genomic DNA using the immunoSEQ Assay, a bias-controlled multiplex PCR. In the paper's pipeline: Within the assay, amplification of reference gene primers was used to estimate how many nucleated cells each sample contained. To quantify the absolute abundance of each unique TCRbeta CDR3 rearrangement, sequence reads were collapsed and filtered. For each sample, productive Simpson clonality was calculated by taking the square root of Simpson's diversity index across productive rearrangements. The table was pulled from immuneACCESS by TCRdb, which kept in-frame rearrangements only. Such tables lose some clones; where checked, under half of the loss comes from unresolved V genes, and the rest has no known cause. Clone size and V and J calls were adopted from that table, with D and trimming inferred from the DNA. Across this sample there are about 60,000 clones, with approximately 84% seen only once. The ten top clones hold roughly 3.5% of the sample.

Trimming removed 1 base from V and 3 bases from J; the gene matches leave 2 bases unexplained. The germline V gene sets CDR1 to KGHDR and CDR2 to SFDVKD. Including cysteine and phenylalanine, the CDR3 has 15 amino acids. Here the CDR3 DNA is all that survives: 45 bases in frame from base 1. The rearranged chain carries TRBV24-1 and TRBJ2-5, with 9 bases aligning to TRBD2. The sample was peripheral blood. The receptor comes from a man aged 55 to 70 with acute or convalescent COVID-19. In nucleotides, the sequence is TGTGCCACCAGTGATTTCTTAGCGGGGGAAGAGACCCAGTACTTC. This is translated as CATSDFLAGEETQYF.